Presented here are 23 T cell receptor beta chains from one specimen sequenced in a study of CD8 T cells in Susac syndrome (dated by TCRdb to the late 2010s). Library construction relied on the immunoSEQ multiplex PCR assay. RNA was extracted using the RNeasy kit, and about 0.45 to 1 ug of the RNA was reverse transcribed with random hexamers. Clones were called with MiXCR by TCRdb after fastp trimmed the public reads at Q25, and only in-frame beta chains were retained. For every CDR3 protein sequence, its rows merge into one entry that carries the most common genes and DNA. A total of about 180,000 distinct CDR3 sequences appear in this sample, roughly 95% of them only once. Less than 0.2% of the sample is taken by the ten largest. The material sequenced was CD8+ T cells from PBMCs. The receptor source for this set is a human donor with multiple sclerosis.

The chain has TRBV7-9 and TRBJ1-2, with 7 bases aligning to TRBD1. The CDR3 covers 15 residues. V was clipped by 3 bases and J by 0 bases; unmatched bases: 4. Germline CDR1 SEHNR, CDR2 FQNEAQ (reference sequence). In nucleotides, the CDR3 is TGTGCCAGCAGCTTCGACAGGGAGGCTAACTATGGCTACACCTTC. Translation gives CASSFDREANYGYTF. The full variable domain, its missing parts supplied by reference TRBV7-9 and TRBJ1-2, is DTGVSQNPRHKITKRGQNVTFRCDPISEHNRLYWYRQTLGQGPEFLTYFQNEAQLEKSRLLSDRFSAERPKGSFSTLEIQRTEQGDSAMYLCASSFDREANYGYTFGSGTRLTVV.

The chain links TRBV29-1 to TRBJ2-1; 7 bases line up with TRBD2. The CDR3 covers 15 residues. V was pared by 8 bases and J by 8 bases, with 18 bases of the junction left unmatched. The germline V gene has CDR1 SQVTM and CDR2 ANQGSEA. The CDR3 nucleotides read TGCAGCACCCGCGGTTGGGGGGAGGGGCCCTATGAGCAGTTCTTC. Amino acid sequence: CSTRGWGEGPYEQFF.

The chain uses TRBV3-1 and TRBJ2-2; D assignment may be TRBD1 or TRBD2 (5 bases each). The CDR3 has 15 residues. Between the trimmed V and J ends, which lost 4 bases and 2 bases, there was a span of 11 bases. Germline V gene lookup returns CDR1 LGHDT and CDR2 YNNKEL (reference sequence). DNA of the CDR3: TGTGCCAGCAGCCGGGGAAGGGACAACACCGGGGAGCTGTTTTTT. Translated, it gives CASSRGRDNTGELFF.

The chain recombines TRBV15 with TRBJ2-7; 7 positions match TRBD1. CDR1 LNHNV and CDR2 YYDKDF come from the germline V gene (reference sequence). The length of the CDR3 is 15 residues. The junction had 14 bases not matched to a gene; V was cut back by 6 bases and J by 6 bases. The CDR3 region is CATRGRKGGYSEQYF. Here the CDR3 DNA reads TGTGCCACCAGAGGCCGAAAAGGGGGCTACTCCGAGCAGTACTTC.

The rearrangement joins TRBV9 to TRBJ2-7; D uncertain. The CDR3 is 15 residues long. The ends were cut back, 2 bases at V and 0 bases at J, with 12 bases in the middle. Germline V gene sequence: CDR1 SGDLS, CDR2 YYNGEE. This CDR3 reads CASSVGPDPSYEQYF. CDR3 coding DNA: TGTGCCAGCAGCGTCGGCCCGGACCCCTCCTACGAGCAGTACTTC.

The chain recombines TRBV7-9 with TRBJ2-1; tentatively, D is TRBD1 or TRBD2 (5 bases each). Trimming removed 5 bases from V and 8 bases from J, with 16 bases in between. Germline CDR1 reads SEHNR; CDR2 reads FQNEAQ (reference sequence). The CDR3 runs to 14 residues. The CDR3 sequence is CASSGMAGRDEQFF. CDR3 sequence (DNA): TGTGCCAGCAGCGGAATGGCAGGGAGAGATGAGCAGTTCTTC.

The chain couples TRBV4-1 to TRBJ2-1; D is tentatively TRBD1 or TRBD2 (5 bases each). This CDR3 spans 15 amino acids. In germline, CDR1 is MGHRA, CDR2 YSYEKL. Between the trimmed V and J ends, which lost 0 bases and 3 bases, there was a span of 9 bases. Here the CDR3 reads CASSQDWDGYNEQFF. In DNA, the CDR3 is TGCGCCAGCAGCCAAGATTGGGACGGCTACAATGAGCAGTTCTTC.

The chain carries TRBV15 and TRBJ1-2; D not certain. Between the trimmed V and J ends, which lost 6 bases and 4 bases, there was a span of 12 bases. This CDR3 has 13 amino acids. Germline loops: CDR1 LNHNV, CDR2 YYDKDF (reference sequence). The CDR3 sequence: CATRGQEVYGYTF. CDR3 DNA: TGTGCCACCAGAGGCCAGGAGGTCTATGGCTACACCTTC. Looking up the rest from reference TRBV15 and TRBJ1-2 gives the full variable domain: DAMVIQNPRYQVTQFGKPVTLSCSQTLNHNVMYWYQQKSSQAPKLLFHYYDKDFNNEADTPDNFQSRRPNTSFCFLDIRSPGLGDTAMYLCATRGQEVYGYTFGSGTRLTVV.

The J gene is TRBJ2-1, the V gene TRBV20-1; D ambiguous. V lost 1 base and J 9 bases, leaving 7 bases between the germline ends. CDR1 is DFQATT, CDR2 SNEGSKA, per germline (reference sequence). This CDR3 has 11 residues. CDR3 sequence (DNA): TGCAGTGCTAGAGTGGGTGTTGAGCAGTTCTTC. Its protein is CSARVGVEQFF.

The chain combines TRBV3-1 with TRBJ2-3, with 7 nucleotides matching TRBD1. Germline CDR1 reads LGHDT; CDR2 reads YNNKEL (reference sequence). There are 17 residues in the CDR3. V shed 3 bases and J 0 bases; nucleotides not matched to a gene: 9. CDR3 loop: CASSHPTGLVSTDTQYF. The CDR3 DNA reads as TGTGCCAGCAGCCACCCGACAGGGCTGGTGAGCACAGATACGCAGTATTTT.

This clonotype was seen a single time. The chain uses TRBV6-5 and TRBJ2-3; 8 nucleotides align to TRBD1. V shed 5 bases and J 1 base; nucleotides not matched to a gene: 5. The CDR3 runs 15 residues. Germline V gene sequence: CDR1 MNHEY, CDR2 SVGAGI. The CDR3 is CASSPDREGTDTQYF. CDR3 nucleotides: TGTGCCAGCAGTCCGGACAGGGAAGGCACAGATACGCAGTATTTT.

V gene TRBV3-1 combines with J gene TRBJ2-1; 8 positions match TRBD1. The CDR3 is made up of 15 amino acids. CDR1 is LGHDT, CDR2 YNNKEL, per germline (reference sequence). J was trimmed by 5 bases and V by 0 bases; bases with no gene match: 3. The CDR3 spells CASSQDWTGNNEQFF. The CDR3 coding sequence is TGTGCCAGCAGCCAAGACTGGACAGGGAACAATGAGCAGTTCTTC.

V gene TRBV9 combines with J gene TRBJ1-1; D ambiguous. Per the germline V gene, CDR1 is SGDLS and CDR2 is YYNGEE. There are 15 residues in the CDR3. V was pared by 1 base and J by 4 bases, with 14 bases between. CDR3 coding DNA: TGTGCCAGCAGCGTATCGGAGAGCCGAGGCACTGAAGCTTTCTTT. Amino acids: CASSVSESRGTEAFF.

V usage is TRBV3-1 and J usage is TRBJ2-7; a weak D match, TRBD2 (5 bases). The V gene's germline CDR1 is LGHDT and CDR2 YNNKEL (reference sequence). The CDR3 has 17 amino acids. V was shortened by 4 bases and J by 2 bases, with 21 bases between the two germline ends. This CDR3 is CASSPALAAGRTYEQYF. The CDR3 DNA reads as TGTGCCAGCAGCCCAGCCCTCGCCGCGGGCCGAACCTACGAGCAGTACTTC.

The chain couples TRBV29-1 to TRBJ2-7, with D possibly TRBD1 on 7 matching bases. Trimming removed 6 bases at V and 2 bases at J, with 14 bases between. The CDR3 is 13 amino acids. CDR1 is SQVTM and CDR2 is ANQGSEA in the germline V gene. Here the CDR3 reads CSVQTGEAYEQYF. As DNA, the CDR3 is TGCAGCGTGCAAACAGGGGAGGCCTACGAGCAGTACTTC.

The chain links TRBV4-1 to TRBJ2-5, with D tentatively TRBD2 (6 bases). V was clipped by 1 base and J by 5 bases, with 11 bases between them. CDR3 size: 14 residues. Per germline, CDR1 MGHRA and CDR2 YSYEKL. CDR3 nucleotide sequence: TGCGCCAGCAGCCAAGTTCGGGGGAGGGAGACCCAGTACTTC. Its translation: CASSQVRGRETQYF.

The J gene is TRBJ2-4, the V gene TRBV27, with D perhaps matching TRBD2 (6 bases). This CDR3 is 14 amino acids long. V was trimmed by 5 bases and J by 4 bases, leaving 12 bases between them. Germline CDR1 reads MNHEY; CDR2 reads SMNVEV (reference sequence). The CDR3 nucleotides are TGTGCCAGCAGTGCGCCCGGGACTAAAAACATTCAGTACTTC. As protein: CASSAPGTKNIQYF.

This clonotype was found a few times. The chain employs TRBV28 and TRBJ1-1; D is ambiguous. V lost 3 bases and J 5 bases, leaving 7 bases between the germline ends. In germline, CDR1 is MDHEN, CDR2 SYDVKM. The CDR3 is made up of 12 amino acids. CDR3 in amino acids: CASSFGSTEAFF. The CDR3 nucleotides read TGTGCCAGCAGTTTTGGTTCTACTGAAGCTTTCTTT.

This chain links TRBV9 with TRBJ2-5; no definite D call. In germline, CDR1 is SGDLS, CDR2 YYNGEE. The CDR3 consists of 12 residues. V gave up 3 bases and J gave up 5 bases, with 8 bases separating them. CDR3 protein: CASSDGAETQYF. The CDR3 DNA follows: TGTGCCAGCAGCGACGGCGCGGAGACCCAGTACTTC. Combining the CDR3 with reference TRBV9 and TRBJ2-5 gives the whole variable domain DSGVTQTPKHLITATGQRVTLRCSPRSGDLSVYWYQQSLDQGLQFLIQYYNGEERAKGNILERFSAQQFPDLHSELNLSSLELGDSALYFCASSDGAETQYFGPGTRLLVL.

This chain links TRBV5-6 with TRBJ1-1, with 7 bases identical to TRBD1. The junction had 7 bases not matched to a gene; V was cut back by 1 base and J by 4 bases. Per germline, CDR1 SGHDT and CDR2 YYEEEE. CDR3 length: 15 amino acids. The CDR3 loop is CASSLLFDRVTEAFF. The DNA for the CDR3 is TGTGCCAGCAGCTTGCTTTTCGACAGGGTCACTGAAGCTTTCTTT.

The V gene is TRBV19, the J gene TRBJ2-1; TRBD1 matches 12 bases. The CDR3 consists of 15 residues. The V segment lost 6 bases and the J segment 8 bases; nucleotides outside the gene matches: 8. Germline assignment: CDR1 LNHDA and CDR2 SQIVND (reference sequence). In nucleotides, the CDR3 is TGTGCCAGTAGGGAAGCGGGACAGGGGGCGCATGAGCAGTTCTTC. Amino acid sequence: CASREAGQGAHEQFF.

V usage is TRBV5-4 and J usage is TRBJ1-2; possible D gene TRBD1, 5 bases. The CDR3 loop spans 14 amino acids. Germline loops: CDR1 SGHNT, CDR2 YYREEE (reference sequence). The V end was cut by 1 base, the J end by 0 bases, with 7 bases between. The CDR3: CASSLPTANYGYTF. CDR3 bases: TGTGCCAGCAGCTTGCCGACAGCTAACTATGGCTACACCTTC.

CDR3 nucleotides: TGCGCCAGCAGCTTGGGGGTCCCCTACAATGAGCAGTTCTTC. As protein: CASSLGVPYNEQFF. The chain is built from TRBV5-1 and TRBJ2-1; D is ambiguous. Trimming stripped 0 bases from V and 2 bases from J, with 6 bases between. CDR3 length: 14 residues. Germline-derived CDR1 and CDR2 are SGHRS and YFSETQ.